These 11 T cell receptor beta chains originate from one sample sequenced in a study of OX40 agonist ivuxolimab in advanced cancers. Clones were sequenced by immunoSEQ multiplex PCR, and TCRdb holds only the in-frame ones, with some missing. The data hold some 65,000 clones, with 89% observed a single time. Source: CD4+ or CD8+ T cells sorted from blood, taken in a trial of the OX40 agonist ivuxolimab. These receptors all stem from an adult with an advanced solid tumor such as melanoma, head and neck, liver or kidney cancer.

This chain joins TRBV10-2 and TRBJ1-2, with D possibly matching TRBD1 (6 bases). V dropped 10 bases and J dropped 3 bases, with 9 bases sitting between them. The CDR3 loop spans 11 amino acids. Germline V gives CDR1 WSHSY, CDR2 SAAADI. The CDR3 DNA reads TGCGCCATCCGGACAGACTATGGCTACACCTTC. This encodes CAIRTDYGYTF.

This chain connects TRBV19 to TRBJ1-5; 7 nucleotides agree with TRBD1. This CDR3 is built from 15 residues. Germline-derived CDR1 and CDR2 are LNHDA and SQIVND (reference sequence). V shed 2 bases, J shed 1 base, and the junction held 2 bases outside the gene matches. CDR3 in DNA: TGTGCCAGTAGTATACAGGGGGGGAGCAATCAGCCCCAGCATTTT. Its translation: CASSIQGGSNQPQHF.

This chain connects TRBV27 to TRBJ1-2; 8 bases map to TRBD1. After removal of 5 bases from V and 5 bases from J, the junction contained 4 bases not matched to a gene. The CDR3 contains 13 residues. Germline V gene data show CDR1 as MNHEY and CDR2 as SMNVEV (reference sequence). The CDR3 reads CASSMTGVYGYTF. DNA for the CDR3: TGTGCCAGCAGTATGACAGGGGTTTATGGCTACACCTTC.

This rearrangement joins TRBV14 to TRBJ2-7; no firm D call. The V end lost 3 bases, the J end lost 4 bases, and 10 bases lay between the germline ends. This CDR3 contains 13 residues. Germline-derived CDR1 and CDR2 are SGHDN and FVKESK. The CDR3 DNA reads TGTGCCAGCAGCCAGGGCGGTGGTTACGAGCAGTACTTC. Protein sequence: CASSQGGGYEQYF.

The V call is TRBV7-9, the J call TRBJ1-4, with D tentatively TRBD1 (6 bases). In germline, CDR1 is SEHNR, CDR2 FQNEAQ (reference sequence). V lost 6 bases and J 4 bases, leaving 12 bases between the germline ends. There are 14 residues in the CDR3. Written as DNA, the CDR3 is TGTGCCAGCAGAACCCAGGGGATTAATGAAAAACTGTTTTTT. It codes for CASRTQGINEKLFF.

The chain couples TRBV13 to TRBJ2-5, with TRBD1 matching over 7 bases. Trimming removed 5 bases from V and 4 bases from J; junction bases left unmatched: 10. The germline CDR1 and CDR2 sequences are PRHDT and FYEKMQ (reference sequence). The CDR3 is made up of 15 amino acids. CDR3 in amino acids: CASSRITGEGETQYF. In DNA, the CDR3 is TGTGCCAGCAGCCGAATTACAGGGGAAGGAGAGACCCAGTACTTC.

The CDR3 sequence is CASSQLDRAYDTQYF. For the CDR3, the DNA is TGCGCCAGCAGCCAACTTGACAGGGCCTACGATACGCAGTATTTT. The genes are TRBV4-1 and TRBJ2-3, with 7 bases that match TRBD1. J was trimmed by 6 bases and V by 2 bases; bases with no gene match: 8. In germline, CDR1 is MGHRA, CDR2 YSYEKL. The CDR3 sequence is 15 residues long.

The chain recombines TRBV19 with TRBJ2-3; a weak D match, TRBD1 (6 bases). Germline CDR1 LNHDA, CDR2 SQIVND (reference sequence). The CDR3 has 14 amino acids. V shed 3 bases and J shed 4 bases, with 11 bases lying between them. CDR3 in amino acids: CASSIIAGADTQYF. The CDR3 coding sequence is TGTGCCAGTAGTATCATCGCAGGGGCAGATACGCAGTATTTT. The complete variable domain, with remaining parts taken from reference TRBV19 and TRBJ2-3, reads DGGITQSPKYLFRKEGQNVTLSCEQNLNHDAMYWYRQDPGQGLRLIYYSQIVNDFQKGDIAEGYSVSREKKESFPLTVTSAQKNPTAFYLCASSIIAGADTQYFGPGTRLTVL.

The CDR3 is CASSGSSYNSPLHF. The CDR3 DNA follows: TGTGCCAGCAGTGGGAGCTCCTATAATTCACCCCTCCACTTT. V usage is TRBV2 and J usage is TRBJ1-6; no reliable D call. From germline, CDR1 is SNHLY and CDR2 FYNNEI. This CDR3 has 14 amino acids. Trimming pared 4 bases from V and 0 bases from J, leaving 4 bases between.

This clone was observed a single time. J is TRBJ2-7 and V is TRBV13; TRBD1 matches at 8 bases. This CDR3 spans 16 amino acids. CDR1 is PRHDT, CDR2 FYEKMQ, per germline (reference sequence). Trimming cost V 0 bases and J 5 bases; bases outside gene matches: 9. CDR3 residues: CASSLGETGVNHEQYF. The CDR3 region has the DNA TGTGCCAGCAGCTTAGGCGAGACAGGGGTAAATCACGAGCAGTACTTC. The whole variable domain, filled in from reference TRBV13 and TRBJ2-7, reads AAGVIQSPRHLIKEKRETATLKCYPIPRHDTVYWYQQGPGQDPQFLISFYEKMQSDKGSIPDRFSAQQFSDYHSELNMSSLELGDSALYFCASSLGETGVNHEQYFGPGTRLTVT.

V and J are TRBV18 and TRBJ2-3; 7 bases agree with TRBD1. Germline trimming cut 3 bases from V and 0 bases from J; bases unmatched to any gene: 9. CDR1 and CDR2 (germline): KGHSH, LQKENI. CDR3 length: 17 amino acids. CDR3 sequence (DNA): TGTGCCAGCTCACCGACGGTCCGGGACAGTAGCACAGATACGCAGTATTTT. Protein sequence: CASSPTVRDSSTDTQYF.